This TCR beta chain was recovered during a study of cytomegalovirus exposure and HLA in healthy donors. PCR involved 60 Vbeta and 13 Jbeta primers. Only in-frame clones appear in the TCRdb table, and some are missing; sequencing was by immunoSEQ multiplex PCR. This sample's clone table lists about 75,000 clones. The germline gives CDR1 LGHNA, CDR2 YNFKEQ. CDR3 length: 14 residues. V trimming: 8 bases; J trimming: 6 bases; junction bases outside the gene matches: 10. The chain uses TRBV4-2 and TRBJ2-1; TRBD2 matches at 7 bases. This clonotype was sampled from a man younger than 35 in good health and CMV-seropositive. Specimen: PBMCs. The CDR3 region has the DNA TGTGCCAGCGACGGGGGAGGGGTAATCAATGAGCAGTTCTTC. Translation gives CASDGGGVINEQFF.